Shown below are 24 T cell receptor beta chains from a single sample sequenced in a study of multiple sclerosis patients with progressive multifocal leukoencephalopathy. Assay used: immunoSEQ multiplex PCR; TCRdb lists only in-frame clones, some missing. This table has under 30,000 clones, about nine tenths appearing once. Time point noted: roughly 6 months of natalizumab therapy. Sequences were derived from PBMCs, sampled from a patient treated with natalizumab. These receptors were collected from a human donor with multiple sclerosis.

This sequence joins TRBV2 and TRBJ2-3; D is unresolved. Trimming shortened V by 6 bases and J by 3 bases, and 1 base separated the two germline ends. CDR1 and CDR2 (germline): SNHLY, FYNNEI. CDR3 length equals 10 residues. The CDR3 is CASRTDTQYF. In DNA, the CDR3 is TGTGCCAGCAGGACAGATACGCAGTATTTT.

V and J are TRBV4-3 and TRBJ1-1; D unclear. CDR3 length: 13 residues. The V and J ends lost 0 bases and 7 bases respectively, with 9 bases between them. Per germline, CDR1 LGHNA and CDR2 YSLEER. The CDR3: CASSQDGPSEAFF. DNA of the CDR3: TGCGCCAGCAGCCAAGATGGTCCGAGTGAAGCTTTCTTT.

The V and J genes are TRBV12-2 and TRBJ2-7. TRBV12-2 is an annotated pseudogene. This CDR3 has 15 residues. CDR3 in amino acids: CASRPRRPATYEQYF. In nucleotides, the CDR3 is TGTGCAAGTCGCCCCCGAAGGCCCGCAACCTACGAGCAGTACTTC.

The genes are TRBV28 and TRBJ2-3; D may be TRBD1 or TRBD2 (6 bases each). CDR1 is MDHEN and CDR2 is SYDVKM in the germline V gene. With 1 base removed from V and 6 bases from J, the gap between germline ends came to 17 bases. This CDR3 has 16 residues. The CDR3 reads CASSLSGGDIVDTQYF. The CDR3 DNA reads TGTGCCAGCAGTTTATCCGGAGGGGACATCGTTGATACGCAGTATTTT.

V usage is TRBV11-2 and J usage is TRBJ2-7; D not certain. Germline CDR1 and CDR2: SGHAT and FQNNGV. The germline V and J ends were trimmed by 6 bases and 4 bases, with 7 bases remaining between them. CDR3 length: 11 amino acids. The CDR3, as DNA: TGTGCCAGCAGGCTACTATACGAGCAGTACTTC. It codes for CASRLLYEQYF.

This clone was detected only once. The CDR3 region is CASSVATDTQYF. The CDR3, as DNA: TGTGCCAGCAGCGTAGCGACAGATACGCAGTATTTT. This chain uses TRBV9 with TRBJ2-3; the D is unclear. CDR1 and CDR2 from the germline V gene are SGDLS and YYNGEE. V was shortened by 0 bases and J by 3 bases, with 2 bases between the two germline ends. The CDR3 totals 12 residues.

This clone was found a few times. The genes are TRBV30 and TRBJ2-3; no firm D call. Germline CDR1 reads GTSNPN; CDR2 reads SVGIG (reference sequence). The CDR3 sequence is 13 residues long. V lost 0 bases and J 4 bases, leaving 8 bases between the germline ends. CDR3 in DNA: TGTGCCTGGAGTGTACGGGTCCCAGATACGCAGTATTTT. Residues: CAWSVRVPDTQYF.

This clone appeared once. The genes are TRBV5-1 and TRBJ2-1; D remains ambiguous. Germline V CDR1 and CDR2: SGHRS, YFSETQ. This CDR3 spans 12 amino acids. Trimming stripped 4 bases from V and 5 bases from J, with 7 bases between. CDR3 DNA: TGCGCCAGCAGCAACGACAACAATGAGCAGTTCTTC. It specifies CASSNDNNEQFF. Full variable domain (rest looked up from reference TRBV5-1 and TRBJ2-1): KAGVTQTPRYLIKTRGQQVTLSCSPISGHRSVSWYQQTPGQGLQFLFEYFSETQRNKGNFPGRFSGRQFSNSRSEMNVSTLELGDSALYLCASSNDNNEQFFGPGTRLTVL.

The chain uses TRBV4-3 and TRBJ1-2; TRBD1 matches at 7 bases. The length of the CDR3 is 14 residues. Germline CDR1 reads LGHNA; CDR2 reads YSLEER. With V trimmed by 5 bases and J by 5 bases, 8 bases remained unmatched. Here the CDR3 DNA reads TGCGCCAGCAGCACCACAGGGGTCGGGTATGGCTACACCTTC. Protein product: CASSTTGVGYGYTF.

This clone has only one observation. The rearrangement uses TRBV7-2 and TRBJ2-3; 9 nucleotides align to TRBD1. This CDR3 is 17 amino acids long. V trimming: 1 base; J trimming: 4 bases; junction bases outside the gene matches: 9. Germline CDR1 reads SGHTA; CDR2 reads FQGNSA. The CDR3 sequence: CASSLVGTGKSPDTQYF. The CDR3 DNA reads as TGTGCCAGCAGCTTAGTGGGGACAGGGAAGAGCCCAGATACGCAGTATTTT. The whole variable domain, remainder taken from reference TRBV7-2 and TRBJ2-3, is GAGVSQSPSNKVTEKGKDVELRCDPISGHTALYWYRQSLGQGLEFLIYFQGNSAPDKSGLPSDRFSAERTGGSVSTLTIQRTQQEDSAVYLCASSLVGTGKSPDTQYFGPGTRLTVL.

The rearrangement links TRBV11-2 to TRBJ2-7; 10 bases match TRBD1. J gave up 5 bases and V 7 bases, and 20 bases lay outside the gene matches. CDR3 length: 18 amino acids. Germline CDR1 and CDR2: SGHAT and FQNNGV. As DNA, the CDR3 is TGTGCCAGCACCCAAAAGTCCGGGACAGGGGTTTTAAGGAACGAGCAGTACTTC. This codes for CASTQKSGTGVLRNEQYF.

The chain has TRBV11-2 and TRBJ2-1, with D unclear. Germline V gene lookup returns CDR1 SGHAT and CDR2 FQNNGV. The CDR3 covers 17 residues. The germline V and J ends were trimmed by 2 bases and 0 bases, with 14 bases remaining between them. The CDR3: CASSLFQRRNSYNEQFF. The CDR3 DNA follows: TGTGCCAGCAGCTTATTCCAACGGCGCAACTCCTACAATGAGCAGTTCTTC.

The J gene is TRBJ2-1, the V gene TRBV6-5; 7 bases align to TRBD2. The CDR3 is 15 amino acids. Looked up from germline, CDR1 is MNHEY and CDR2 is SVGAGI. With 6 bases clipped from V and 6 bases from J, the junction kept 11 bases outside the gene matches. CDR3 nucleotides: TGTGCCAGCAGCCCCGGAGCGGGATGGGGCAATGAGCAGTTCTTC. Encoded protein: CASSPGAGWGNEQFF.

Concerning this clone itself: One junction end does not reproduce the germline sequence, and a read error may be involved. The same CDR3 arises from other DNA sequences in this sample as well. The chain couples TRBV20-1 to TRBJ2-7; maybe TRBD2 (5 bases). CDR1 and CDR2 (germline): DFQATT, SNEGSKA (reference sequence). The CDR3 sequence is 10 residues long. CDR3 coding DNA: TGCAGTGGGATAGCTAAGGAGGTGTCCTTC. Residues: CSGIAKEVSF.

The CDR3 here is CASSPGTRTNYGYTF. The CDR3 nucleotides are TGTGCCAGCAGCCCCGGGACGCGTACTAACTATGGCTACACCTTC. This chain uses TRBV5-8 with TRBJ1-2, with a tentative D call TRBD1 (5 bases). The CDR3 is 15 amino acids. Trimming left V 4 bases short and J 0 bases short, with 13 bases between. Germline-derived CDR1 and CDR2 are SGHTS and YDEGEE.

This sequence joins TRBV5-1 and TRBJ1-1, with D unclear. This CDR3 region has 14 residues. From germline, CDR1 is SGHRS and CDR2 YFSETQ. V was pared by 1 base and J by 0 bases, with 7 bases between. The CDR3 sequence is CASSLSSMNTEAFF. For the CDR3, the DNA is TGCGCCAGCAGCTTGAGCTCGATGAACACTGAAGCTTTCTTT.

V usage is TRBV30 and J usage is TRBJ2-2; TRBD1 matches 7 bases. Germline V gene data show CDR1 as GTSNPN and CDR2 as SVGIG (reference sequence). The CDR3 spans 14 residues. V was pared by 0 bases and J by 7 bases, with 5 bases of the junction left unmatched. The CDR3 protein is CAWSVRGGFGELFF. In DNA, the CDR3 is TGTGCCTGGAGTGTACGAGGGGGCTTCGGGGAGCTGTTTTTT.

This clone is a singleton in its sample. The rearrangement uses TRBV20-1 and TRBJ2-3, with D unclear. V gave up 7 bases and J gave up 3 bases, with 8 bases separating them. This CDR3 contains 11 residues. Looked up from germline, CDR1 is DFQATT and CDR2 is SNEGSKA (reference sequence). In nucleotides, the CDR3 is TGCAGTGTTGGAAGAACAGATACGCAGTATTTT. It is translated as CSVGRTDTQYF.

CDR3 sequence: CASSVSGTGALVSNQPQHF. DNA for the CDR3: TGTGCCAGTAGTGTCTCCGGGACAGGGGCCCTAGTTAGCAATCAGCCCCAGCATTTT. This rearrangement joins TRBV19 to TRBJ1-5; TRBD1 matches 10 bases. This CDR3 has 19 amino acids. With V trimmed by 5 bases and J by 0 bases, 13 bases remained unmatched. CDR1 and CDR2 (germline): LNHDA, SQIVND (reference sequence).

A single count supports this clone. The rearrangement links TRBV30 to TRBJ1-4, with D perhaps matching TRBD1 (5 bases). The length of the CDR3 is 13 residues. The germline CDR1 and CDR2 sequences are GTSNPN and SVGIG (reference sequence). The V gene lost 4 bases and the J gene lost 2 bases, with 8 bases spanning the gap. The chain's CDR3 is CAWNGATNEKLFF. The CDR3 nucleotides read TGTGCCTGGAATGGGGCGACTAATGAAAAACTGTTTTTT. Drawing the rest from reference TRBV30 and TRBJ1-4, the complete variable domain is SQTIHQWPATLVQPVGSPLSLECTVEGTSNPNLYWYRQAAGRGLQLLFYSVGIGQISSEVPQNLSASRPQDRQFILSSKKLLLSDSGFYLCAWNGATNEKLFFGSGTQLSVL.

The chain joins TRBV12-5 to TRBJ1-1, with no clear D. Germline values: CDR1 LGHNT, CDR2 FRNRAP. The CDR3 sequence is 12 residues long. Trimming removed 6 bases from V and 4 bases from J, with 9 bases in between. The CDR3 nucleotides read TGTGCTAGTGGCCTTCGAGGCACTGAAGCTTTCTTT. Translating it yields CASGLRGTEAFF.

J is TRBJ2-1 and V is TRBV9; 8 nucleotides align to TRBD2. J lost 7 bases, V lost 3 bases, and 3 bases had no gene match. This CDR3 region has 13 residues. The V gene's germline CDR1 is SGDLS and CDR2 YYNGEE. The CDR3 sequence: CASSESGRNEQFF. The CDR3 DNA reads as TGTGCCAGCAGCGAAAGCGGGAGAAATGAGCAGTTCTTC.

The CDR3 here is CASTPGGSGANVLTF. In DNA, the CDR3 is TGCGCCAGCACCCCCGGCGGGTCCGGGGCCAACGTCCTGACTTTC. The V call is TRBV5-1, the J call TRBJ2-6; TRBD2 might be the D (5 bases). V was pared by 6 bases and J by 4 bases, with 14 bases between. Germline values: CDR1 SGHRS, CDR2 YFSETQ. The length of the CDR3 is 15 residues.

V usage is TRBV5-4 and J usage is TRBJ2-3; D possibly matches TRBD1 or TRBD2 (5 bases each). The germline CDR1 and CDR2 sequences are SGHNT and YYREEE (reference sequence). This CDR3 has 16 amino acids. Trimming took 4 bases from V and 2 from J, leaving 17 bases between them. The DNA of the CDR3 is TGTGCCAGCAGCCCAGATCCGGGACCGAACACAGATACGCAGTATTTT. Amino acid sequence: CASSPDPGPNTDTQYF.